This T cell receptor beta chain was identified in a study of blood T cell repertoires in COVID-19. Study context: The analysed material was cDNA or gDNA that came from T cells, B-cell-depleted T cells, or PBMCs.

In the original workflow: Reference gene primer amplification gave estimated nucleated cell counts. Repertoires were generated with immunoSEQ multiplex PCR, while TCRdb's copy carries only in-frame clones and drops some. Clone size and V and J calls were adopted from that table, with D and trimming inferred from the DNA. Of about 96,000 clones detected, about four fifths appear once; the ten largest clones hold 15% to 20%. This clone was detected only a few times. The V end was cut by 4 bases, the J end by 3 bases, with 9 bases between. The germline CDR1 and CDR2 sequences are MNHEY and SMNVEV (reference sequence). This CDR3 has 13 residues.

The source of this sequence is a woman in her fifties or sixties with acute or convalescent COVID-19. The genes are TRBV27 and TRBJ2-5, with a tentative D call TRBD1 (5 bases). The specimen was peripheral blood. The CDR3 bases are TGTGCCAGCAGTTCCTCGACAGAAGAGACCCAGTACTTC. The encoded protein is CASSSSTEETQYF.